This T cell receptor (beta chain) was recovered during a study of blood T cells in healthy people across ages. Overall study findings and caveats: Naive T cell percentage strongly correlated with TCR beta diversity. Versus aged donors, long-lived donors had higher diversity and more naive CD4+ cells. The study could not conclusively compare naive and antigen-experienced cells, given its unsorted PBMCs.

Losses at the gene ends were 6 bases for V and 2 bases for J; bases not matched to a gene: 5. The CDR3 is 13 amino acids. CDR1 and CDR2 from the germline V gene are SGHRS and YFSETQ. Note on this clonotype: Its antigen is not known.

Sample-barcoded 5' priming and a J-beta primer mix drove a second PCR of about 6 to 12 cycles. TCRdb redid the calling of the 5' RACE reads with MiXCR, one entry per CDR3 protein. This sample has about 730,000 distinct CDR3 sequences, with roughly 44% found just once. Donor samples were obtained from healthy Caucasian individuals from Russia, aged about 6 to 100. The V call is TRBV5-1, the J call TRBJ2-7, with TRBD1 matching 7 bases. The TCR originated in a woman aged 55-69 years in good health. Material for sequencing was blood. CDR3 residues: CASTTGAAYEQYF. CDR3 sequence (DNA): TGCGCCAGCACCACAGGGGCAGCCTACGAGCAGTACTTC.